The rows below give T cell receptor beta chains drawn from one sample of a study of CXCR3-negative and CXCR3-positive naive CD8 T cells. TCRdb processed the 5' RACE reads again and assigns one entry to each CDR3 protein, with no DNA. In all, the sample yields tens of thousands of distinct CDR3 sequences. Sequencing input: naive CXCR3- CD8+ T cells from blood. All receptors come from a human donor in good health. Some clones in this sample may be carry-over from other donors' samples. Each CDR3 is given with its conserved first and last residue.

j_gene,v_gene,CDR3aa
TRBJ2-1,TRBV7-9,CASSLGPAQNEQFF
TRBJ1-2,TRBV20-1,CSAWDSINYGYTF
TRBJ2-1,TRBV7-2,CASSFRGYNEQFF
TRBJ1-2,TRBV15,CATSSSWVDGGYTF
TRBJ2-7,TRBV7-8,CASSLSRTGSYEQYF
TRBJ2-5,TRBV13,CASSPPRGPQYF
TRBJ2-1,TRBV7-9,CASSSRDGNNEQFF
TRBJ2-5,TRBV7-9,CASSSESVETQYF
TRBJ2-2,TRBV29-1,CSVEARTGEAGELFF
TRBJ1-2,TRBV29-1,CSVEDGDNYGYTF
TRBJ1-4,TRBV6-5,CASSPWGGTNEKLFF
TRBJ2-1,TRBV28,CASAAGTTYNEQFF
TRBJ2-1,TRBV7-9,CASRAAGSYNEQFF
TRBJ2-5,TRBV6-5,CASSFRQEQETQYF
TRBJ2-2,TRBV12-3/TRBV12-4,CASSFQGPGELFF
TRBJ2-1,TRBV18,CASSPVGEYEQFF
TRBJ2-2,TRBV7-7,CASSSVHRAGELFF
TRBJ2-7,TRBV10-3,CAISGNSTYEQYF
TRBJ2-2,TRBV29-1,CSVETGLTGELFF
TRBJ2-7,TRBV10-3,CAISESGGGDPYEQYF
TRBJ2-7,TRBV6-6,CASSYRRTTSSYEQYF
TRBJ2-1,TRBV7-8,CASGERLAGGYNEQFF
TRBJ2-1,TRBV7-9,CASSFSFGSSYNEQFF
TRBJ1-2,TRBV21-1,CASSKRIDRSNYGYTF
TRBJ2-7,TRBV12-2,CACYPGQTIYEQYF
TRBJ2-3,TRBV29-1,CSVEVKAPGTDTQYF
TRBJ2-1,TRBV13,CASSLGLAGSSYNEQFF
TRBJ2-7,TRBV6-2/TRBV6-3,CASRTQDRVEQYF
TRBJ2-5,TRBV6-6,CASSSNDRGDQETQYF
TRBJ2-2,TRBV29-1,CSVETPVGEGTAGPTGELFF
TRBJ2-3,TRBV10-3,CANLDRETDTQYF
TRBJ2-1,TRBV27,CASSLSKDEQFF
TRBJ2-7,TRBV14,CASSPQGYEQYF
TRBJ2-1,TRBV10-3,CAISGNRGHPNEQFF
TRBJ2-1,TRBV20-1,CSARDMLAGGSSYNEQFF
TRBJ1-6,TRBV7-2,CASSPRDLDRGNHSPLHF
TRBJ1-1,TRBV6-5,CASSYSMYTEAFF
TRBJ2-3,TRBV2,CASRLAGGSNTDTQYF
TRBJ2-5,TRBV29-1,CSVSTGQETQYF
TRBJ2-5,TRBV6-5,CASSYSRTRTQYF
TRBJ2-3,TRBV29-1,CSVEGGLTDTQYF
TRBJ2-2,TRBV7-8,CASSLDNSGGRELFF
TRBJ2-4,TRBV6-6,CASSYLTGTDIAKNIQYF
TRBJ1-2,TRBV7-6,CASSIGQSYGYTF
TRBJ2-5,TRBV7-2,CASSLVQGNRETQYF
TRBJ2-3,TRBV11-1,CASSSDRETTDTQYF
TRBJ2-7,TRBV4-3,CASSQDRPYEQYF
TRBJ2-7,TRBV10-2,CASSERTRNYEQYF
TRBJ2-1,TRBV27,CASSLRLAGDYNEQFF
TRBJ2-7,TRBV27,CASKTGGRGYEQYF
TRBJ2-1,TRBV19,CASSIDRATGKYNEQFF
TRBJ2-7,TRBV28,CASSGLYEQYF
TRBJ2-1,TRBV5-1,CASSLGGGKAASEQFF
TRBJ2-7,TRBV7-9,CASSSSTGTGTYEQYF
TRBJ2-3,TRBV7-2,CASSDRLAGATDTQYF